The sequence of this T cell receptor (beta chain) was determined in a study of T cells in Graves' hyperthyroidism and ophthalmopathy. Germline CDR1 and CDR2: SGHRS and YFSETQ. V was trimmed by 0 bases and J by 5 bases, leaving 6 bases between them. CDR3 length: 13 amino acids. Broader study findings: Onset of ophthalmopathy came a median 6.5 months after the model predicted it. A model of 13 V-J pairs discriminated ophthalmopathy from stable hyperthyroidism.

This clonotype was recorded many times. What it recognizes is unknown. Amplification targeted TCR beta CDR3 regions from RNA transcripts. TCR CDR3 underwent first-round RT-PCR with the HTBI primer set. TCRdb reanalysed the multiplex PCR reads using MiXCR and keeps one entry per CDR3 protein. The table shows hundreds of thousands of distinct CDR3 sequences, with around 14% occurring only once. Sequencing was performed on blood. This receptor was taken from a young woman with Graves' hyperthyroidism. V usage is TRBV5-1 and J usage is TRBJ2-1; D not resolved. The CDR3: CASSLVTHNEQFF. CDR3 DNA sequence: TGCGCCAGCAGCTTGGTCACCCACAATGAGCAGTTCTTC.